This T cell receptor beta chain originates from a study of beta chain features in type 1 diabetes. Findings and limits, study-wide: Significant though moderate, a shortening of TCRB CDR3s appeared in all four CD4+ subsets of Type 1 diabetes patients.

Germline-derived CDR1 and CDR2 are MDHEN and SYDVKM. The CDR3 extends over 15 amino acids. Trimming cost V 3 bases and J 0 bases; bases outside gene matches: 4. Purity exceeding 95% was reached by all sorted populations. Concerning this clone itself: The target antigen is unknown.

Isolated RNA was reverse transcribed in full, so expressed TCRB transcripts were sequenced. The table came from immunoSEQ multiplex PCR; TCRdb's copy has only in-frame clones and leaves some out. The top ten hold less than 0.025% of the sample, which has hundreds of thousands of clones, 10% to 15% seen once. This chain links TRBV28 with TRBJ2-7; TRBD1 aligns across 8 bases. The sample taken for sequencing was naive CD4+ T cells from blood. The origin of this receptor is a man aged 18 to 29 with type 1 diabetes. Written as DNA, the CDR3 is TGTGCCAGCAGTTTCTGGACAGGGAGCTCCTACGAGCAGTACTTC. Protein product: CASSFWTGSSYEQYF.